This T cell receptor beta chain was profiled in a study of T cells in Graves' hyperthyroidism and ophthalmopathy. Study observations and caveats: Peripheral blood also featured most of the thyroid clonotypes expanded above 0.001. Prediction of ophthalmopathy progression came a median 6.5 months pre-onset.

TCR beta CDR3 region amplification was performed from RNA transcripts. TCR CDR3 regions were first amplified by RT-PCR with HTBI primers. TCRdb ran MiXCR on the multiplex PCR reads and lists one entry per CDR3 protein. This sample has approximately 700,000 distinct CDR3 sequences, with about 45% found just once. Exclusion criteria comprised uncontrolled infection, other autoimmune disease, pregnancy or lactation. Orbital computed tomography and thyroid ultrasound, together with serum TRAb and thyroxine and clinical symptoms, were used for diagnoses. This clonotype was seen a handful of times. Antigen: not known. Germline is not matched at one junction end, which may reflect a read error. The specimen was peripheral blood or thyroid tissue (not recorded which). The receptor comes from an adult man with Graves' disease, either hyperthyroidism or ophthalmopathy (not recorded which).

The DNA for the CDR3 is TGTGCCAGCAGCTTAGAGGGGACAGGGACGGGCTTT. Encoded protein: CASSLEGTGTGF. J is TRBJ1-1 and V is TRBV7-2; the match to TRBD1 covers 9 bases. Germline V CDR1 and CDR2: SGHTA, FQGNSA. This CDR3 spans 12 amino acids.